These 25 T cell receptor beta chains share one sample of origin, sequenced in a study of neurological immune-mediated disorders. TCRdb reprocessed the 5' RACE reads via MiXCR and lists one record per CDR3 protein. The sample shows about 90,000 distinct CDR3 sequences, over 10% of them seen only once. Time point specified: longitudinal time-point 2. Source material: PBMCs. The receptors derive from a female donor with HTLV-1-associated myelopathy (HAM/TSP).

Remarks on this clonotype: A much larger clone lies one base from this, so it may be a read error. V gene TRBV10-3 combines with J gene TRBJ1-1; possibly TRBD1 for D (5 bases). Per the germline V gene, CDR1 is ENHRY and CDR2 is SYGVKD. The ends were cut back, 4 bases at V and 3 bases at J, with 12 bases in the middle. The CDR3 sequence is 14 residues long. CDR3 loop: CAISAHRLDTEAFF. The CDR3, as DNA: TGTGCCATCAGTGCACACAGGTTGGACACTGAAGCTTTCTTT.

This clonotype occurred many times. V gene TRBV11-2 combines with J gene TRBJ2-1, with D hard to call. Per germline, CDR1 SGHAT and CDR2 FQNNGV. The germline V and J ends were trimmed by 0 bases and 8 bases, with 17 bases remaining between them. The CDR3 runs to 16 residues. The DNA for the CDR3 is TGTGCCAGCAGCTTAGAAACTACCAAGCCGCGCGATGAGCAGTTCTTC. It encodes CASSLETTKPRDEQFF.

The chain employs TRBV29-1 and TRBJ2-7; 9 nucleotides line up with TRBD2. The DNA end favors TRBJ2-1, so the J call may be wrong. This CDR3 has 14 amino acids. CDR1 and CDR2 (germline): SQVTM, ANQGSEA. In DNA, the CDR3 is TGCAGCGTTTCCGTGAGCGGGGGGAGGAACGAGCAGTTCTTC. As protein: CSVSVSGGRNEQFF.

This clonotype was counted at least ten times. V is TRBV3-1 and J is TRBJ1-6; 7 positions match TRBD1. J was trimmed by 9 bases and V by 2 bases; bases with no gene match: 1. Germline CDR1 LGHDT, CDR2 YNNKEL (reference sequence). This CDR3 is 13 amino acids long. Written as DNA, the CDR3 is TGTGCCAGCAGCCAATCAGGGGGTTCACCCCTCCACTTT. Translating it yields CASSQSGGSPLHF.

The chain combines TRBV4-1 with TRBJ2-5, with 12 bases fitting TRBD2. CDR1 is MGHRA and CDR2 is YSYEKL in the germline V gene. V lost 4 bases, J lost 6 bases, and 6 bases stayed unmatched. CDR3 length: 15 residues. The CDR3 reads CASSPGTSGRKTQYF. The CDR3 DNA reads as TGCGCCAGCAGCCCGGGAACTAGCGGGAGGAAGACCCAGTACTTC.

This clonotype has a handful of counts. The gene calls are TRBV5-1 and TRBJ2-7, with 10 positions matching TRBD2. This CDR3 region has 15 residues. Losses at the gene ends were 0 bases for V and 6 bases for J; bases not matched to a gene: 6. Germline-derived CDR1 and CDR2 are SGHRS and YFSETQ. In nucleotides, the CDR3 is TGCGCCAGCAGCTTGGAAACTAGCGGGGTCTTCGAGCAGTACTTC. It yields the protein CASSLETSGVFEQYF. The full variable domain, its missing parts supplied by reference TRBV5-1 and TRBJ2-7, is KAGVTQTPRYLIKTRGQQVTLSCSPISGHRSVSWYQQTPGQGLQFLFEYFSETQRNKGNFPGRFSGRQFSNSRSEMNVSTLELGDSALYLCASSLETSGVFEQYFGPGTRLTVT.

The rearrangement uses TRBV7-6 and TRBJ1-2; TRBD1 is a possible D gene (5 bases). Per the germline V gene, CDR1 is SGHVS and CDR2 is FNYEAQ. The CDR3 spans 17 residues. Trimming removed 5 bases at V and 4 bases at J, with 23 bases between. The CDR3 nucleotides read TGTGCCAGCAGCACCGCGGGGGGAAGTCATCCACGCTATGGCTACACCTTC. It translates to CASSTAGGSHPRYGYTF.

This chain connects TRBV29-1 to TRBJ1-5, with 8 bases lining up with TRBD1. Trimming cost V 5 bases and J 2 bases; bases outside gene matches: 2. Germline assignment: CDR1 SQVTM and CDR2 ANQGSEA. The CDR3 loop spans 13 amino acids. The CDR3 loop is CSVLTGGNQPQHF. CDR3 bases: TGCAGCGTTCTGACAGGGGGCAATCAGCCCCAGCATTTT.

This clonotype was counted a few times. The V and J genes are TRBV29-1 and TRBJ2-3, with D possibly being TRBD1 (6 bases). This CDR3 comprises 13 residues. Germline CDR1 reads SQVTM; CDR2 reads ANQGSEA. Trimming shortened V by 3 bases and J by 2 bases, and 9 bases separated the two germline ends. The CDR3 DNA sequence: TGCAGCGTTGACAGGGGCCACACAGATACGCAGTATTTT. This encodes CSVDRGHTDTQYF.

This clonotype was counted at least ten times. The V call is TRBV6-5, the J call TRBJ2-5; D not resolved. Germline CDR1 and CDR2: MNHEY and SVGAGI. Trimming left V 5 bases short and J 5 bases short, with 12 bases between. CDR3 length: 13 residues. CDR3: CASSDPQRETQYF. The CDR3 DNA sequence: TGTGCCAGCAGTGACCCCCAACGGGAGACCCAGTACTTC.

This clonotype was seen repeatedly, ten times or more. V usage is TRBV5-6 and J usage is TRBJ1-5; 9 nucleotides line up with TRBD1. V lost 0 bases and J lost 3; bases outside the gene matches: 4. The germline V gene has CDR1 SGHDT and CDR2 YYEEEE. The CDR3 covers 16 residues. CDR3 nucleotides: TGTGCCAGCAGCTTGGCGGGGACAGGGAACAATCAGCCCCAGCATTTT. Residues: CASSLAGTGNNQPQHF. The full variable domain, rest sourced from reference TRBV5-6 and TRBJ1-5, is DAGVTQSPTHLIKTRGQQVTLRCSPKSGHDTVSWYQQALGQGPQFIFQYYEEEERQRGNFPDRFSGHQFPNYSSELNVNALLLGDSALYLCASSLAGTGNNQPQHFGDGTRLSIL.

Turning to this clonotype: A much larger clone is a single base away; this may be a read error. This CDR3 is missing its conserved last phenylalanine or tryptophan, likely due to a read error. The J gene is TRBJ2-7, the V gene TRBV10-3, with 10 bases identical to TRBD1. V lost 9 bases, J lost 2 bases, and 4 bases stayed unmatched. The CDR3 consists of 13 residues. Germline CDR1 reads ENHRY; CDR2 reads SYGVKD. The CDR3 here is CAIGGQGAYEQYS. CDR3 nucleotide sequence: TGTGCCATAGGAGGACAGGGGGCCTACGAGCAGTACTCC.

This clonotype was recorded a few times. The chain recombines TRBV7-8 with TRBJ2-7; TRBD1 matches 10 bases. The CDR3 runs 16 residues. The junction had 4 bases not matched to a gene; V was cut back by 0 bases and J by 2 bases. Germline V lookup: CDR1 SGHVS, CDR2 FQNEAQ. This CDR3 reads CASSLALGQGAYEQYF. The CDR3 DNA is TGTGCCAGCAGCTTAGCGCTTGGACAGGGGGCCTACGAGCAGTACTTC.

There are many counts of this clonotype. The chain employs TRBV28 and TRBJ2-7, with D perhaps TRBD2 (6 bases). The CDR3 is made up of 14 amino acids. From germline, CDR1 is MDHEN and CDR2 SYDVKM. V dropped 3 bases and J dropped 3 bases, with 12 bases sitting between them. DNA of the CDR3: TGTGCCAGCAGTTTTTCCCGGGGGAACTACGAGCAGTACTTC. It is translated as CASSFSRGNYEQYF.

Ten or more counts support this clonotype. This chain connects TRBV20-1 to TRBJ2-7; TRBD2 is a possible D gene (6 bases). Trimming left V 8 bases short and J 2 bases short, with 13 bases between. In germline, CDR1 is DFQATT, CDR2 SNEGSKA (reference sequence). The CDR3 runs to 12 residues. Here the CDR3 DNA reads TGCAGTTTGGAGGGACGGACCTACGAGCAGTACTTC. It codes for CSLEGRTYEQYF.

This clonotype was recorded at least ten times. The chain joins TRBV7-2 to TRBJ2-3; D may be TRBD1 (6 bases). The V gene's germline CDR1 is SGHTA and CDR2 FQGNSA. V shed 1 base and J shed 4 bases, with 9 bases lying between them. This CDR3 is 14 amino acids long. The CDR3 DNA reads as TGTGCCAGCAGCTTAGGACAGGTGGCAGATACGCAGTATTTT. Amino acids: CASSLGQVADTQYF.

In the case of this clonotype: One end of the junction is discordant with germline, which a read error may explain. This CDR3 is CAISGSGSQPPHF. For the CDR3, the DNA is TGTGCCATCAGTGGATCGGGGAGTCAGCCCCCGCATTTT. The genes are TRBV10-3 and TRBJ1-5, with unresolved D. CDR3 length: 13 amino acids. Germline CDR1 ENHRY, CDR2 SYGVKD.

This clonotype was seen ten or more times. The chain joins TRBV20-1 to TRBJ2-3; TRBD2 agrees at 12 bases. The CDR3 contains 17 residues. The ends lost 1 base at V and 4 bases at J; junction bases unmatched: 9. Looked up from germline, CDR1 is DFQATT and CDR2 is SNEGSKA (reference sequence). CDR3 protein: CSARVLAGGKPPDTQYF. The CDR3 coding sequence is TGCAGTGCTAGAGTCCTAGCGGGGGGGAAACCACCAGATACGCAGTATTTT.

Many counts were recorded for this clonotype. This sequence joins TRBV20-1 and TRBJ2-4; D remains ambiguous. Per the germline V gene, CDR1 is DFQATT and CDR2 is SNEGSKA (reference sequence). The CDR3 extends over 14 amino acids. The V end was cut by 5 bases, the J end by 7 bases, with 18 bases between. The CDR3 loop is CSALNLIRTNIQYF. CDR3 nucleotides: TGCAGTGCTCTCAACCTGATAAGAACGAACATTCAGTACTTC.

This clonotype was picked up many times. The rearrangement links TRBV20-1 to TRBJ2-3, with 8 bases that match TRBD2. Germline-derived CDR1 and CDR2 are DFQATT and SNEGSKA (reference sequence). The CDR3 runs 10 residues. The J segment lost 6 bases and the V segment lost 8 bases, leaving 1 base of the junction unmatched. CDR3 in DNA: TGCAGTAGCGGGGGCGATACGCAGTATTTT. This translates into CSSGGDTQYF.

This clonotype was counted a few times. A much bigger clone sits one base away, suggesting this may be a read error. This rearrangement joins TRBV5-1 to TRBJ2-7, with D unclear. Per the germline V gene, CDR1 is SGHRS and CDR2 is YFSETQ. The CDR3 is 14 residues long. V lost 0 bases, J lost 3 bases, and 10 bases lay in between. The CDR3 DNA sequence: TGCGCCAGCAGCTTGGCCGGGCACGACTACGAGCAGTACTTC. It encodes CASSLAGHDYEQYF.

This clonotype was counted many times. The chain combines TRBV2 with TRBJ1-1; D is undetermined. This CDR3 has 14 amino acids. V was cut by 7 bases and J by 0 bases, with 12 bases left in between. Per the germline V gene, CDR1 is SNHLY and CDR2 is FYNNEI. The CDR3 DNA is TGTGCCAGCACCGAACGATTCATGAACACTGAAGCTTTCTTT. It encodes CASTERFMNTEAFF.

The table lists this clonotype with many counts. The genes are TRBV10-2 and TRBJ2-1; TRBD2 matches 10 bases. Per the germline V gene, CDR1 is WSHSY and CDR2 is SAAADI. Losses at the gene ends were 3 bases for V and 4 bases for J; bases not matched to a gene: 21. The CDR3 loop spans 21 amino acids. The CDR3 spells CASSDEFGSGGSSQQYNEQFF. The CDR3 DNA follows: TGCGCCAGCAGTGATGAGTTCGGTAGCGGGGGGTCAAGCCAGCAATACAATGAGCAGTTCTTC.

Many counts were recorded for this clonotype. The rearrangement uses TRBV4-2 and TRBJ2-3, with 12 bases that match TRBD2. Unmatched junction bases numbered 8, after V lost 1 base and J lost 3 bases. This CDR3 has 18 amino acids. Per the germline V gene, CDR1 is LGHNA and CDR2 is YNFKEQ. The CDR3 is CASSQVASGGAVTDTQYF. The DNA for the CDR3 is TGTGCCAGCAGCCAAGTGGCTAGCGGGGGGGCCGTAACAGATACGCAGTATTTT.

This clonotype was seen repeatedly, ten times or more. The chain's CDR3 is CASSPQITNEKLFF. The CDR3 coding sequence is TGTGCCAGCAGCCCTCAGATAACTAATGAAAAACTGTTTTTT. The rearrangement joins TRBV11-2 to TRBJ1-4; D ambiguous. Trimming cost V 5 bases and J 1 base, with 8 bases left between them. Germline V gives CDR1 SGHAT, CDR2 FQNNGV. The CDR3 consists of 14 residues. The full variable domain, in which reference TRBV11-2 and TRBJ1-4 provide the parts outside the CDR3, is EAGVAQSPRYKIIEKRQSVAFWCNPISGHATLYWYQQILGQGPKLLIQFQNNGVVDDSQLPKDRFSAERLKGVDSTLKIQPAKLEDSAVYLCASSPQITNEKLFFGSGTQLSVL.